The rows below give T cell receptor beta chains drawn from one sample of a study of blood T cell repertoires in COVID-19. Sequenced by immunoSEQ multiplex PCR; TCRdb stores in-frame clones only, minus some. The sample holds 200,000 to 250,000 clones; about 85% are singletons and the top ten take 11%. The sequenced sample was PBMCs or T cells enriched from blood (not recorded which). These receptors were taken from a man aged 25-40 years who had recovered from COVID-19. Both conserved end residues are part of each CDR3. The order of the fields is J gene, V gene, CDR3 protein.

TRBJ1-1,TRBV2,CASSRKDRGDMNTEAFF
TRBJ1-1,TRBV12-1,CASSFRGNTEAFF
TRBJ1-2,TRBV19,CASSIDLSGSYSYGYTF
TRBJ1-2,TRBV18,CASSPQGAKGYTF
TRBJ1-2,TRBV30,CAWSPPGQGARGYTF
TRBJ2-5,TRBV2,CASGAAKTQYF
TRBJ2-2,TRBV1,CTSSLSPLAGVSDGELFF
TRBJ2-1,TRBV28,CASRVGGAYSYNEQFF
TRBJ1-5,TRBV7-9,CASSLVGQGSGPQHF
TRBJ2-1,TRBV6-5,CASSPTGMTGNEQFF
TRBJ2-7,TRBV19,CASSIDLGRTYEQYF
TRBJ1-5,TRBV30,CAWSLGGGVNQPQHF
TRBJ2-3,TRBV5-4,CASSLGGASGDTQYF
TRBJ2-1,TRBV18,CASSPPGRITYNEQFF
TRBJ2-7,TRBV5-4,CASSQDRLNNEQYF
TRBJ2-2,TRBV5-1,CASSPSGGTVSGELFF
TRBJ2-1,TRBV30,CAWSWGGQNNEQFF
TRBJ1-1,TRBV6-1,CASSVGTGRMNTEAFF
TRBJ1-4,TRBV24-1,CATSASPGQLGEKLFF
TRBJ1-1,TRBV7-6,CASSLETDIRSGAFF
TRBJ1-2,TRBV20-1,CSASDTGQGKSGYGYTF
TRBJ1-1,TRBV2,CASRRGQTEAFF
TRBJ2-2,TRBV5-1,CASSVTSGVTGELFF
TRBJ1-1,TRBV5-4,CASSLTAGMNTEAFF
TRBJ2-3,TRBV9,CASSVGVGLAGGPKDTQYF
TRBJ2-2,TRBV11-2,CASSRRSGIAGELFF
TRBJ2-7,TRBV4-2,CASSQFSGIRSYEQYF
TRBJ2-7,TRBV14,CASSQPTLRAFEQYF
TRBJ1-1,TRBV19,CASSIAQGNTEAFF
TRBJ1-1,TRBV7-9,CASSLITGRGWTEAFF
TRBJ2-2,TRBV4-1,CASSPGTSLNTGELFF
TRBJ2-3,TRBV3-1/TRBV3-2,CASGQQDRGTDTQYF
TRBJ1-2,TRBV24-1,CATSDAAKSSGYTF
TRBJ1-3,TRBV7-9,CASSRTGAGNTIYF
TRBJ1-6,TRBV10-2,CATQGLFNSPLHF
TRBJ1-3,TRBV9,CASSLGQGVIDTIYF
TRBJ2-2,TRBV7-5,CVRSLVLAERCVTGELFF
TRBJ2-5,TRBV7-3,CASSLGPGSRETQYF
TRBJ2-5,TRBV18,CASPRPDQETQYF
TRBJ2-7,TRBV10-3,CAISESISSSYEQYF
TRBJ1-1,TRBV3-1/TRBV3-2,CASSLNWGQTEAFF
TRBJ2-1,TRBV5-4,CASSHSGRAAEQFF
TRBJ1-3,TRBV28,CASSARQGTATIYF
TRBJ1-3,TRBV11-2,CASSSGAITGNTIYF
TRBJ2-1,TRBV24-1,CATSEAAYREQFF